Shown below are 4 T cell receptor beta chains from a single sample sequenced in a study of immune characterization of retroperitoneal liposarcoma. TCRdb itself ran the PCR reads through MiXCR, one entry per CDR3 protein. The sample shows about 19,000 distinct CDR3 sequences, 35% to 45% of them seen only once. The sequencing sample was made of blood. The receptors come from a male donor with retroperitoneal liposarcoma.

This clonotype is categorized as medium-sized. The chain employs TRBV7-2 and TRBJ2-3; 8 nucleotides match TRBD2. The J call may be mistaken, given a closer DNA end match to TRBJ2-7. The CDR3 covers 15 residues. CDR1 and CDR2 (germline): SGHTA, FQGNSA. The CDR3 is CASSSTAGGRNEQYF. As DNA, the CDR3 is TGTGCCAGCAGCTCGACGGCGGGAGGACGGAATGAGCAGTACTTC.

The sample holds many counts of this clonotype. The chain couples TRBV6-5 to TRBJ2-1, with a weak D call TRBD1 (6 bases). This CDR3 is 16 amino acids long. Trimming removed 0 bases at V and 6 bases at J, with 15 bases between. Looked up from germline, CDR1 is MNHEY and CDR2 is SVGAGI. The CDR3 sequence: CASSYSKGGVGNEQFF. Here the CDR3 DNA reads TGTGCCAGCAGTTACTCGAAAGGGGGAGTAGGCAATGAGCAGTTCTTC.

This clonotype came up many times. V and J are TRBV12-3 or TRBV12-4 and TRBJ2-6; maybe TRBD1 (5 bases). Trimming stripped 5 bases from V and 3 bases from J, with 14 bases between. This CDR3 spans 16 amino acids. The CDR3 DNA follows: TGTGCCAGCAGTATTAGGGGAAGTCTTGGGGCCAACGTCCTGACTTTC. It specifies CASSIRGSLGANVLTF.

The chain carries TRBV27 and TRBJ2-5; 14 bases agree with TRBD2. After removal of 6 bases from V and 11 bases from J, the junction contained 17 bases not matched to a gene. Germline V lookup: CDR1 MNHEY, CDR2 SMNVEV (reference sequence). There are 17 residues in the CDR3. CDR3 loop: CASRIGLAGGPGKEQYF. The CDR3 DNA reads TGTGCCAGCAGAATCGGACTAGCGGGAGGCCCAGGAAAAGAGCAGTACTTC.